This entry lists 26 T cell receptor beta chains sequenced from one sample in a study of blood T cell repertoires in COVID-19. TCRdb keeps only in-frame clones here, not all; method: immunoSEQ multiplex PCR. The top ten clones hold around 2.6% of a sample with roughly 200,000 clones, 88% of them seen once. The sample taken for sequencing was PBMCs or T cells enriched from blood (not recorded which). Source of these receptors: a woman aged 25-40 years who had recovered from COVID-19.

The chain couples TRBV5-1 to TRBJ1-2, with D unresolved. The germline CDR1 and CDR2 sequences are SGHRS and YFSETQ. The CDR3 contains 14 residues. The V gene lost 0 bases and the J gene lost 2 bases, with 8 bases spanning the gap. The CDR3 sequence: CASSLDPENYGYTF. CDR3 nucleotides: TGCGCCAGCAGCTTGGACCCAGAAAACTATGGCTACACCTTC.

The chain is built from TRBV5-4 and TRBJ2-5; D perhaps matches TRBD1 (9 bases). V lost 4 bases to trimming and J lost 5 bases, with 18 bases between them. Germline V gene data show CDR1 as SGHNT and CDR2 as YYREEE (reference sequence). CDR3 size: 15 residues. For the CDR3, the DNA is TGTGCCAGCAGCGAGGACAGGGGACTAGTCGAGACCCAGTACTTC. Protein product: CASSEDRGLVETQYF.

CDR3: CSVREGYEQYF. For the CDR3, the DNA is TGCAGCGTGAGGGAGGGCTACGAGCAGTACTTC. V usage is TRBV29-1 and J usage is TRBJ2-7, with 7 bases identical to TRBD2. With 6 bases clipped from V and 3 bases from J, the junction kept 2 bases outside the gene matches. From germline, CDR1 is SQVTM and CDR2 ANQGSEA. The CDR3 extends over 11 amino acids.

This clone has only one observation. This CDR3 reads CASSLRVRAQTGELFF. CDR3 DNA sequence: TGCGCCAGCAGCTTAAGGGTCAGGGCTCAAACCGGGGAGCTGTTTTTT. V gene TRBV5-1 combines with J gene TRBJ2-2; D possibly corresponds to TRBD1 (5 bases). Deletions cut 2 bases from V and 5 bases from J, with 16 bases between. Looked up from germline, CDR1 is SGHRS and CDR2 is YFSETQ. The length of the CDR3 is 16 residues. Based on the CDR3 plus reference TRBV5-1 and TRBJ2-2, the full variable domain is KAGVTQTPRYLIKTRGQQVTLSCSPISGHRSVSWYQQTPGQGLQFLFEYFSETQRNKGNFPGRFSGRQFSNSRSEMNVSTLELGDSALYLCASSLRVRAQTGELFFGEGSRLTVL.

This clone was counted once. Other DNA sequences from this sample encode an identical CDR3 as well. This chain links TRBV5-4 with TRBJ2-7, with a weak D call TRBD1 (5 bases). V lost 1 base and J 4 bases, leaving 9 bases between the germline ends. The germline V gene has CDR1 SGHNT and CDR2 YYREEE (reference sequence). This CDR3 contains 13 residues. The CDR3 region is CASSLRGGYEQYF. The CDR3 DNA is TGTGCCAGCAGCTTGAGGGGCGGATACGAGCAGTACTTC.

This clone has a handful of counts. The chain combines TRBV4-3 with TRBJ1-6; D is undetermined. The CDR3 is made up of 14 amino acids. Germline lookup yields CDR1 LGHNA and CDR2 YSLEER. Trimming left V 1 base short and J 7 bases short, with 8 bases between. CDR3 sequence reads: CASSQGRSNSPLHF. CDR3 in DNA: TGCGCCAGCAGCCAAGGCAGATCAAATTCACCCCTCCACTTT.

This chain's CDR3 is CASSETGGRLDTEAFF. The CDR3 nucleotides read TGTGCCAGCAGCGAAACAGGGGGGCGTTTGGACACTGAAGCTTTCTTT. This chain links TRBV5-5 with TRBJ1-1; 8 nucleotides align to TRBD1. This CDR3 comprises 16 residues. In germline, CDR1 is SGHKS, CDR2 YYEKEE (reference sequence). With V trimmed by 4 bases and J by 3 bases, 11 bases remained unmatched.

V usage is TRBV5-3 and J usage is TRBJ2-2; 9 nucleotides agree with TRBD2. TRBV5-3 is filed as an ORF, its function uncertain. CDR3 size: 15 residues. Trimming took 3 bases from V and 5 from J; bases not matched to a gene: 5. CDR3 nucleotide sequence: TGTGCCAGAAGCTCCTTAGCGGGGGAGACCGGGGAGCTGTTTTTT. Residues: CARSSLAGETGELFF.

The chain is built from TRBV4-1 and TRBJ1-5, with 7 bases aligning to TRBD1. Germline V CDR1 and CDR2: MGHRA, YSYEKL. After removal of 4 bases from V and 2 bases from J, the junction contained 8 bases not matched to a gene. This CDR3 is built from 16 residues. The CDR3 here is CASSPGGRVGNQPQHF. The DNA of the CDR3 is TGCGCCAGCAGCCCAGGGGGTCGGGTAGGCAATCAGCCCCAGCATTTT.

As for this clone: At the DNA level, this CDR3 is encoded by other sequences in the same sample as well. This chain uses TRBV6-5 with TRBJ1-2, with TRBD1 as a possible D gene (6 bases). Germline V CDR1 and CDR2: MNHEY, SVGAGI. The V end was cut by 6 bases, the J end by 2 bases, with 10 bases between. The CDR3 totals 13 residues. Here the CDR3 reads CASSPTGNYGYTF. The CDR3 nucleotides are TGTGCCAGCAGCCCGACAGGAAACTATGGCTACACCTTC.

V usage is TRBV6-5 and J usage is TRBJ1-6; 11 bases are a match to TRBD1. J was trimmed by 9 bases and V by 5 bases; bases with no gene match: 6. The CDR3 consists of 15 residues. From germline, CDR1 is MNHEY and CDR2 SVGAGI. The CDR3 is CASSPRTGGSSPLHF. In DNA form, the CDR3 reads TGTGCCAGCAGTCCTCGGACAGGGGGCAGTTCACCCCTCCACTTT.

The gene calls are TRBV18 and TRBJ1-2; D remains ambiguous. Trimming cost V 3 bases and J 10 bases, with 15 bases left between them. CDR1 and CDR2 from the germline V gene are KGHSH and LQKENI. This CDR3 region has 13 residues. The CDR3 DNA reads as TGTGCCAGCTCACCCCGCGCTGAGGAGAACTACACCTTC. Translation: CASSPRAEENYTF.

This clone was seen a single time. DNA of the CDR3: TGTGCCAGCAGCCAACAGACAGGGGAGGGTCAGCCCCAGCATTTT. Protein sequence: CASSQQTGEGQPQHF. The chain links TRBV3-1 (or the pseudogene TRBV3-2) to TRBJ1-5, with 8 bases that match TRBD1. The CDR3 runs 15 residues. V trimming: 2 bases; J trimming: 6 bases; junction bases outside the gene matches: 6. Germline-derived CDR1 and CDR2 are LGHDT and YNNKEL (reference sequence).

V usage is TRBV7-6 and J usage is TRBJ1-2; D is undetermined. Germline-derived CDR1 and CDR2 are SGHVS and FNYEAQ. CDR3 length: 13 amino acids. V was shortened by 5 bases and J by 8 bases, with 15 bases between the two germline ends. The CDR3 bases are TGTGCCAGCAGCCTCTCTACCCTAGGAGGCTACACCTTC. Protein sequence: CASSLSTLGGYTF.

This chain connects TRBV24-1 to TRBJ2-1; D is possibly TRBD2 (6 bases). Between the trimmed V and J ends, which lost 4 bases and 9 bases, there was a span of 12 bases. Germline V gene sequence: CDR1 KGHDR, CDR2 SFDVKD. The CDR3 length is 13 residues. The CDR3 loop is CATSEPTSFEQFF. CDR3 DNA sequence: TGTGCCACCAGTGAGCCTACTAGCTTTGAGCAGTTCTTC.

The chain combines TRBV11-2 with TRBJ2-7; TRBD1 matches 7 bases. CDR3 length: 18 amino acids. The junction had 21 bases not matched to a gene; V was cut back by 4 bases and J by 6 bases. CDR1 is SGHAT and CDR2 is FQNNGV in the germline V gene. The CDR3 region is CASSWPSGTVKNVVEQYF. CDR3 nucleotide sequence: TGTGCCAGCAGCTGGCCGTCCGGGACAGTTAAAAACGTGGTCGAGCAGTACTTC. The variable domain in full, completed from reference TRBV11-2 and TRBJ2-7, reads EAGVAQSPRYKIIEKRQSVAFWCNPISGHATLYWYQQILGQGPKLLIQFQNNGVVDDSQLPKDRFSAERLKGVDSTLKIQPAKLEDSAVYLCASSWPSGTVKNVVEQYFGPGTRLTVT.

This clone was detected only a few times. The rearrangement joins TRBV7-9 to TRBJ2-4, with a possible D match to TRBD2 (5 bases). V shed 4 bases and J shed 2 bases, with 6 bases lying between them. Germline lookup yields CDR1 SEHNR and CDR2 FQNEAQ (reference sequence). This CDR3 comprises 13 residues. The CDR3 DNA follows: TGTGCCAGCAGCTGGGAGTCCAAAAACATTCAGTACTTC. As protein: CASSWESKNIQYF.

The J gene is TRBJ2-1, the V gene TRBV9, with 12 nucleotides matching TRBD2. J lost 6 bases, V lost 4 bases, and 2 bases had no gene match. CDR1 and CDR2 (germline): SGDLS, YYNGEE. The CDR3 length is 14 residues. Here the CDR3 DNA reads TGTGCCAGCAGCCGACTAGCGGGGGCCAATGAGCAGTTCTTC. This gives the protein CASSRLAGANEQFF.

The chain combines TRBV7-9 with TRBJ1-2, with 9 bases that match TRBD1. Germline values: CDR1 SEHNR, CDR2 FQNEAQ (reference sequence). The V gene end was trimmed by 5 bases and the J gene end by 2 bases; junction bases not matched to a gene: 9. This CDR3 is 16 amino acids long. The CDR3 reads CASSRGQGITNYGYTF. The DNA for the CDR3 is TGTGCCAGCAGCCGAGGACAGGGGATTACAAACTATGGCTACACCTTC.

This clone was found a few times. The chain's CDR3 is CASSEGEGYGYTF. CDR3 nucleotides: TGTGCCAGCAGCGAGGGGGAGGGCTATGGCTACACCTTC. The gene calls are TRBV9 and TRBJ1-2; a possible D gene is TRBD1 (6 bases). V was shortened by 3 bases and J by 4 bases, with 10 bases between the two germline ends. Germline loops: CDR1 SGDLS, CDR2 YYNGEE. The CDR3 runs 13 residues. The full variable domain, rest sourced from reference TRBV9 and TRBJ1-2, is DSGVTQTPKHLITATGQRVTLRCSPRSGDLSVYWYQQSLDQGLQFLIQYYNGEERAKGNILERFSAQQFPDLHSELNLSSLELGDSALYFCASSEGEGYGYTFGSGTRLTVV.

The chain couples TRBV4-3 to TRBJ1-2; TRBD1 matches at 7 bases. Germline V gene sequence: CDR1 LGHNA, CDR2 YSLEER. The CDR3 length is 14 residues. Trimming removed 2 bases from V and 4 bases from J; junction bases left unmatched: 4. CDR3: CASSQSTGAYGYTF. The CDR3 nucleotides are TGCGCCAGCAGCCAATCCACAGGGGCCTATGGCTACACCTTC.

As for this clone: Different DNA sequences within this sample yield the same CDR3. V and J are TRBV11-2 and TRBJ1-1; 7 bases match TRBD1. The J segment lost 6 bases and the V segment lost 4 bases, leaving 2 bases of the junction unmatched. The CDR3 covers 12 residues. Germline V gene data show CDR1 as SGHAT and CDR2 as FQNNGV. The CDR3 loop is CASSSQGAEAFF. As DNA, the CDR3 is TGTGCCAGCAGCTCCCAGGGGGCTGAAGCTTTCTTT.

The table lists this clone with a count of one. The chain combines TRBV5-1 with TRBJ2-7; unclear D gene. The CDR3 is made up of 14 amino acids. CDR1 is SGHRS and CDR2 is YFSETQ in the germline V gene. Trimming took 4 bases from V and 3 from J, leaving 14 bases between them. DNA for the CDR3: TGCGCCAGCAGCCCCGTCCAACAGAACTACGAGCAGTACTTC. Amino acids: CASSPVQQNYEQYF.

The CDR3 DNA reads TGTGCCATCAGGGACAGGTCAACCTACGAGCAGTACTTC. This sequence encodes CAIRDRSTYEQYF. The chain couples TRBV10-3 to TRBJ2-7; TRBD1 matches 7 bases. Looked up from germline, CDR1 is ENHRY and CDR2 is SYGVKD. The length of the CDR3 is 13 residues. V lost 6 bases, J lost 2 bases, and 4 bases stayed unmatched.

This chain joins TRBV4-1 and TRBJ2-3; 7 nucleotides align to TRBD2. Trimming removed 1 base from V and 5 bases from J; junction bases left unmatched: 9. Germline loops: CDR1 MGHRA, CDR2 YSYEKL. CDR3 length: 16 amino acids. The CDR3 bases are TGCGCCAGCAGCCAAGCGTGGCGGGGGTCGGAAGATACGCAGTATTTT. Protein: CASSQAWRGSEDTQYF.

This rearrangement joins TRBV28 to TRBJ1-2; D is uncertain. This CDR3 region has 14 residues. Germline CDR1 and CDR2: MDHEN and SYDVKM. V was cut by 1 base and J by 2 bases, with 8 bases left in between. CDR3 in DNA: TGTGCCAGCAGTTTATTCAGGAACAACTATGGCTACACCTTC. Its protein is CASSLFRNNYGYTF.